This entry lists 3 T cell receptor beta chains sequenced from one sample in a study of T cell responses to AZD1222 COVID-19 vaccine. Some clones are missing from TCRdb's copy, which holds only in-frame ones; the method was immunoSEQ multiplex PCR. The table includes some 110,000 clones, 88% detected once. The sample here was peripheral blood, taken on day 0 of AZD1222 vaccination. The origin of the receptors is an adult in good health.

Remarks on this clone: One end of the junction is discordant with germline, which a read error may explain. The CDR3 region is CASSLEKAAPGANVLTF. The DNA for the CDR3 is TGTGCCAGCAGTTTAGAGAAAGCGGCCCCTGGGGCCAACGTCCTGACTTTC. This chain joins TRBV13 and TRBJ2-6; D perhaps matches TRBD2 (5 bases). The CDR3 is 17 residues long. Germline V gene data show CDR1 as PRHDT and CDR2 as FYEKMQ (reference sequence).

The V call is TRBV28, the J call TRBJ2-7; D gene unclear. Trimming pared 2 bases from V and 1 base from J, leaving 15 bases between. This CDR3 contains 16 residues. The V gene's germline CDR1 is MDHEN and CDR2 SYDVKM. The CDR3 protein is CASSLKGGLSSYEQYF. Here the CDR3 DNA reads TGTGCCAGCAGTTTAAAGGGCGGTTTATCGTCCTACGAGCAGTACTTC.

This rearrangement joins TRBV6-1 to TRBJ2-7; TRBD2 matches 8 bases. The ends lost 4 bases at V and 1 base at J; junction bases unmatched: 9. The germline gives CDR1 MNHNS, CDR2 SASEGT. The CDR3 has 16 amino acids. The CDR3 spells CASSALQAGGSYEQYF. In DNA, the CDR3 is TGTGCCAGCAGTGCCCTCCAGGCGGGAGGATCCTACGAGCAGTACTTC.